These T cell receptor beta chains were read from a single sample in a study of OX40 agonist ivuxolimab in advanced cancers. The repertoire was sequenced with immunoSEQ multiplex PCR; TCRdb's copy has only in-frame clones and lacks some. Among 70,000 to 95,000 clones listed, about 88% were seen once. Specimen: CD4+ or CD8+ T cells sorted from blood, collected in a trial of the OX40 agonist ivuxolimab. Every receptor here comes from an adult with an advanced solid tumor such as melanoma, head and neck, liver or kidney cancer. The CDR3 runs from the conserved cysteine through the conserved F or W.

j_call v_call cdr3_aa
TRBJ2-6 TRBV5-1 CASSSDSSGANVLTF
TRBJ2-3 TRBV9 CASSALRLADTDTQYF
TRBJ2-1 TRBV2 CASSDRAGNNEQFF
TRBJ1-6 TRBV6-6 CASSLTGGTSPLHF
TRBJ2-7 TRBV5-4 CASRYRGGSYEQYF
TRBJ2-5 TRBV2 CASRAGTAQETQYF
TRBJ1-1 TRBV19 CASGWGNAEAFF
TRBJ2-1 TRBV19 CASQTTSGGAGEQFF
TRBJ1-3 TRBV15 CATSSRTGFTGNTIYF
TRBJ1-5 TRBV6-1 CASSGGGHQPQHF
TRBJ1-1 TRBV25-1 CASSRSNTEAFF
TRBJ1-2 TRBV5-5 CASSLDPGNYGYTF
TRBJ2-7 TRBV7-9 CASSLALGADEQYF
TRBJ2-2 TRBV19 CASTKSSGTQNTGELFF
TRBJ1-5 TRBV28 CASRTGGGEQPQHF